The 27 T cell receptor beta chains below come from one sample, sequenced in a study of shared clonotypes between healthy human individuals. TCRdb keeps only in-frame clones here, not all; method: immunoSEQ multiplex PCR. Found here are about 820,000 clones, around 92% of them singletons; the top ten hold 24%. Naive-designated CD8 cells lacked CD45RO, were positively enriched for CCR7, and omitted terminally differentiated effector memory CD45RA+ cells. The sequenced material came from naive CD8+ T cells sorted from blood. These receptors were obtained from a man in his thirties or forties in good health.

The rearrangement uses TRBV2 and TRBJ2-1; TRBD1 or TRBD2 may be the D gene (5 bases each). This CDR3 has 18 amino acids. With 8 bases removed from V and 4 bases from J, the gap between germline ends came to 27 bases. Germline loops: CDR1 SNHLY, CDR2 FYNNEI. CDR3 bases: TGTGCCAGCGCGAACTATCGGGACCCTCTGGCTGGTTACAATGAGCAGTTCTTC. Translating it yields CASANYRDPLAGYNEQFF. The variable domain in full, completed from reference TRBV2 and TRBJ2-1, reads EPEVTQTPSHQVTQMGQEVILRCVPISNHLYFYWYRQILGQKVEFLVSFYNNEISEKSEIFDDQFSVERPDGSNFTLKIRSTKLEDSAMYFCASANYRDPLAGYNEQFFGPGTRLTVL.

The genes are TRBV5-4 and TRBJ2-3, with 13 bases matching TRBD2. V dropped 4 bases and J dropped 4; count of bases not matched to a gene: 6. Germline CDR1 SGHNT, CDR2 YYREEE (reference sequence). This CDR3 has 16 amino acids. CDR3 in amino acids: CASSPWTSGSSDTQYF. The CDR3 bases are TGTGCCAGCAGCCCTTGGACTAGCGGGAGTTCAGATACGCAGTATTTT.

In DNA form, the CDR3 reads TGTGCCAGCACCTTGTCCCGGACAGAAAAGCAACCTAATGAGCAGTTCTTC. It yields the protein CASTLSRTEKQPNEQFF. V is TRBV6-9 and J is TRBJ2-1; D perhaps matches TRBD1 (6 bases). V shed 7 bases and J shed 7 bases, with 26 bases lying between them. Germline V CDR1 and CDR2: MNHGY, SVAAGI. The CDR3 length is 17 residues.

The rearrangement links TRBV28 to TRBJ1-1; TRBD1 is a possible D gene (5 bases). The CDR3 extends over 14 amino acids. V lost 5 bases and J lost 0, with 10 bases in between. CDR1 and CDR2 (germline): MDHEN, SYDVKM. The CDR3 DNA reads TGTGCCAGCAGTCAGGACATTCTGAACACTGAAGCTTTCTTT. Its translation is CASSQDILNTEAFF.

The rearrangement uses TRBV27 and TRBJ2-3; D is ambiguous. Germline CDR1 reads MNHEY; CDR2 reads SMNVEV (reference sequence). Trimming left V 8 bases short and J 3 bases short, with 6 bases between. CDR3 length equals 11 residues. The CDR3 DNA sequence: TGTGCCAGCGGCAGAACAGATACGCAGTATTTT. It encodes CASGRTDTQYF.

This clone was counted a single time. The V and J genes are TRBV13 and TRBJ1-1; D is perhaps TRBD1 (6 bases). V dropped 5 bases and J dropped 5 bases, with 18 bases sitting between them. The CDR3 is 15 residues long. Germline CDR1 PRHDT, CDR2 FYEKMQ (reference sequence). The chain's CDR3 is CASSLNREWDTEAFF. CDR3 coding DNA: TGTGCCAGCAGCCTCAACAGGGAGTGGGATACTGAAGCTTTCTTT. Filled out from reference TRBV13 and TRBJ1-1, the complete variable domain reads AAGVIQSPRHLIKEKRETATLKCYPIPRHDTVYWYQQGPGQDPQFLISFYEKMQSDKGSIPDRFSAQQFSDYHSELNMSSLELGDSALYFCASSLNREWDTEAFFGQGTRLTVV.

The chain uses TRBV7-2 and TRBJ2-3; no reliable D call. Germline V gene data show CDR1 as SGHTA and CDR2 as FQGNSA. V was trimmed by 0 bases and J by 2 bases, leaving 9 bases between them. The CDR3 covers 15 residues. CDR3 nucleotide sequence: TGTGCCAGCAGCTTAGCCCTTACCCCCACAGATACGCAGTATTTT. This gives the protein CASSLALTPTDTQYF.

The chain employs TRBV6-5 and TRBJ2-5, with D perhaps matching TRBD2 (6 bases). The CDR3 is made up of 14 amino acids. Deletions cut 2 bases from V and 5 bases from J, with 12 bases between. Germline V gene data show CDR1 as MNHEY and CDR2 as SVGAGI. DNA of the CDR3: TGTGCCAGCAGTTACGGAGGAGGGTGGGAGACCCAGTACTTC. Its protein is CASSYGGGWETQYF.

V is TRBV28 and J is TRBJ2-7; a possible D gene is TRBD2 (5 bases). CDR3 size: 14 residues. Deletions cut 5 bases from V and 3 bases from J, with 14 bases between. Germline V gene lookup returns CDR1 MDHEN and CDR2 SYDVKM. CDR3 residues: CASSPRGSNYEQYF. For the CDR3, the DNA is TGTGCCAGCAGTCCCCGGGGTAGCAACTACGAGCAGTACTTC.

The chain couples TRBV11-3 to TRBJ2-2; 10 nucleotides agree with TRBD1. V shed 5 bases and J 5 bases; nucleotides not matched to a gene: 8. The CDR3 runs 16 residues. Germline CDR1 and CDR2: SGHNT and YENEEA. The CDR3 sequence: CASSVSGTGDTGELFF. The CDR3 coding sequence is TGTGCCAGCAGCGTATCCGGGACAGGGGATACCGGGGAGCTGTTTTTT.

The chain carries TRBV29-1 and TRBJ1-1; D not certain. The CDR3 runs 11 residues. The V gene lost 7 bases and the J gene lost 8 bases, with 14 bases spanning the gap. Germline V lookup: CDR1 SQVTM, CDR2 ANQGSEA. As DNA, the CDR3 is TGCAGCGCACTAAGTACAGTCGAAGCTTTCTTT. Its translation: CSALSTVEAFF.

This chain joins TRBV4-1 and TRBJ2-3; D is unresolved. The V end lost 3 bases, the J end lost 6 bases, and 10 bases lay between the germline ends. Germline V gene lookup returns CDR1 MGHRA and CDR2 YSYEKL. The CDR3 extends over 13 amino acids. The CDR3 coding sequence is TGCGCCAGCAGCCAGACCGGTGGGGATACGCAGTATTTT. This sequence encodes CASSQTGGDTQYF.

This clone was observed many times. In nucleotides, the CDR3 is TGTGCCAGCAGCTTAGAGGTCGAGCAGTACTTC. Residues: CASSLEVEQYF. V and J are TRBV7-9 and TRBJ2-7; D call uncertain. Germline CDR1 and CDR2: SEHNR and FQNEAQ (reference sequence). CDR3 length: 11 residues. Trimming cost V 1 base and J 6 bases, with 4 bases left between them.

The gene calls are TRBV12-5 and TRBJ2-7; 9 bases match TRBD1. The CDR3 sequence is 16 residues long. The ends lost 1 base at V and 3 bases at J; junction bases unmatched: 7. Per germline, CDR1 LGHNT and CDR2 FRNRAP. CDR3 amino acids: CASGLDLGQGDYEQYF. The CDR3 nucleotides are TGTGCTAGTGGTTTGGATTTGGGACAGGGCGACTACGAGCAGTACTTC.

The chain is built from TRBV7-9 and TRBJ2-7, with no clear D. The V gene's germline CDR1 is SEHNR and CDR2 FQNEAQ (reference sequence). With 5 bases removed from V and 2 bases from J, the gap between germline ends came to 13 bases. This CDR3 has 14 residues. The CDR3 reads CASSPSEAPYEQYF. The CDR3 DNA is TGTGCCAGCAGCCCCAGCGAAGCCCCCTACGAGCAGTACTTC.

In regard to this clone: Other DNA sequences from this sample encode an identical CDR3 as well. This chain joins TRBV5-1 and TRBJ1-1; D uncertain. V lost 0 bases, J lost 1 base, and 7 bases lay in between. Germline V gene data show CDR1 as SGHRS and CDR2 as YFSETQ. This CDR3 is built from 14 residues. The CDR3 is CASSLGTGNTEAFF. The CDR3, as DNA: TGCGCCAGCAGCTTGGGGACGGGGAACACTGAAGCTTTCTTT.

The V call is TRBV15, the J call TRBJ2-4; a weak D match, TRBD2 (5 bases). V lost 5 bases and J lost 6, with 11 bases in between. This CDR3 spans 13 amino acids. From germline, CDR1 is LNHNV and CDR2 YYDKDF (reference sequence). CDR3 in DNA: TGTGCCACCAGCTCCCGGACTTCAAACATTCAGTACTTC. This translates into CATSSRTSNIQYF.

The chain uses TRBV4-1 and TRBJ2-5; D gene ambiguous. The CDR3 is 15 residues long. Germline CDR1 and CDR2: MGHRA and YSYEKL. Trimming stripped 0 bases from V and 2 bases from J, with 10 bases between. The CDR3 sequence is CASSQDDLTQETQYF. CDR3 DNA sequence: TGCGCCAGCAGCCAAGATGACTTAACACAAGAGACCCAGTACTTC.

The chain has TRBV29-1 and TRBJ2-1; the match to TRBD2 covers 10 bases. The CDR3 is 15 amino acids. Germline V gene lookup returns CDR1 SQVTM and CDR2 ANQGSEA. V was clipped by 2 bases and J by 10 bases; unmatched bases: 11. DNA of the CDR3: TGCAGCGTTGAAATGTATGAGCGGGAGGGCAACGAGCAGTTCTTC. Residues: CSVEMYEREGNEQFF.

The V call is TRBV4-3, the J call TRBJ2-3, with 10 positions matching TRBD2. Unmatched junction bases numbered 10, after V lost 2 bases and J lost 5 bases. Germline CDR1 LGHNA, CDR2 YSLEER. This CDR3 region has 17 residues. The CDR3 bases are TGCGCCAGCAGCCAAATCCCTAGCGGGAGTTTTGGAGATACGCAGTATTTT. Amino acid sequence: CASSQIPSGSFGDTQYF.

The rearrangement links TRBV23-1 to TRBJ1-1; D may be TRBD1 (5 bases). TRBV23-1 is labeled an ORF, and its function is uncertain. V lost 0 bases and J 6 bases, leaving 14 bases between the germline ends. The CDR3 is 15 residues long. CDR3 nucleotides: TGCGCCAGCAGTCAATCTCTCCAGGGAACTGCTGAAGCTTTCTTT. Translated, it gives CASSQSLQGTAEAFF.

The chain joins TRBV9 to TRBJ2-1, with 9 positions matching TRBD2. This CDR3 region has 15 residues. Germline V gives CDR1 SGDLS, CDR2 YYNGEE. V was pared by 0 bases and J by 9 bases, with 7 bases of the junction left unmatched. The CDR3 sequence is CASSVGLAGYGEQFF. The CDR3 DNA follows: TGTGCCAGCAGCGTAGGGCTAGCGGGATACGGTGAGCAGTTCTTC.

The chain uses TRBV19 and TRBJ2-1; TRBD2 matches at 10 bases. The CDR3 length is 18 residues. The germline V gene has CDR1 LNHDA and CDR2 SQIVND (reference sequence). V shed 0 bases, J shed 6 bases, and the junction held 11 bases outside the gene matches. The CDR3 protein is CASSIDRLAGDFSNEQFF. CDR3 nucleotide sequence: TGTGCCAGTAGTATAGATCGTCTAGCGGGAGACTTTAGCAATGAGCAGTTCTTC.

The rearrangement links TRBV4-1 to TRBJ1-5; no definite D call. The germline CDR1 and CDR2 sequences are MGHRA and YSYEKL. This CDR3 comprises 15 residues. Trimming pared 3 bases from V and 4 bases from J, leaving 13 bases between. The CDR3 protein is CASSQRVGENQPQHF. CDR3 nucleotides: TGCGCCAGCAGCCAGAGGGTTGGGGAAAATCAGCCCCAGCATTTT.

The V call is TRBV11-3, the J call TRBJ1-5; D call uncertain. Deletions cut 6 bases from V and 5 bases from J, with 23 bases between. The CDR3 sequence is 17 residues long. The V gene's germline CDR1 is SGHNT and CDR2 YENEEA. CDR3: CASSRTGIIPYYQPQHF. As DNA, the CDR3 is TGTGCCAGCAGTCGTACCGGGATCATCCCTTATTATCAGCCCCAGCATTTT.

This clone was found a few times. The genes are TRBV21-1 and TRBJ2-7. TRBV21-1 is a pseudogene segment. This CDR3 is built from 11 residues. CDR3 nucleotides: TGTGCCAGCAGACCCGCCTACGAGCAGTACTTC. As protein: CASRPAYEQYF.

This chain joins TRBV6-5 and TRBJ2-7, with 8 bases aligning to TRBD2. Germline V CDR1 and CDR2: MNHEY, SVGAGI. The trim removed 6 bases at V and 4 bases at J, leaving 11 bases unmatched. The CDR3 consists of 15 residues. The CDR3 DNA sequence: TGTGCCAGCAGCTTAGCGGGAACCGCGGGGTACGAGCAGTACTTC. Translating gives CASSLAGTAGYEQYF.